The 20 T cell receptor beta chains below were found in one sample sequenced in a study of T cell changes during pregnancy in multiple sclerosis. Profiling relied on immunoSEQ multiplex PCR, and the TCRdb table lists in-frame clones only, not all of them. The sample consists of some 120,000 clones, roughly 95% of them appearing once. Sequenced here: peripheral blood, sampled after pregnancy. The receptors shown here come from a female donor with multiple sclerosis, enrolled in a pregnancy study.

The chain combines TRBV10-3 with TRBJ2-1; 12 bases line up with TRBD2. CDR1 ENHRY and CDR2 SYGVKD come from the germline V gene. The CDR3 consists of 14 residues. Trimming took 6 bases from V and 4 from J; bases not matched to a gene: 1. CDR3 bases: TGTGCCATCAGGACTAGCGGGAGTTACAATGAGCAGTTCTTC. It codes for CAIRTSGSYNEQFF.

The CDR3 region has the DNA TGTGCCAGCTTCACTAGCGGCCGCTATGGCTACACCTTC. Residues: CASFTSGRYGYTF. V gene TRBV28 combines with J gene TRBJ1-2; no clear D gene. Germline V lookup: CDR1 MDHEN, CDR2 SYDVKM. The CDR3 spans 13 residues. Between the trimmed V and J ends, which lost 8 bases and 4 bases, there was a span of 14 bases.

The chain employs TRBV9 and TRBJ1-3, with D unclear. The CDR3 has 12 amino acids. The V end lost 3 bases, the J end lost 7 bases, and 8 bases lay between the germline ends. Germline-derived CDR1 and CDR2 are SGDLS and YYNGEE. CDR3 nucleotide sequence: TGTGCCAGCAGCGCAGAAGCGAACACCATATATTTT. Encoded protein: CASSAEANTIYF.

This chain connects TRBV29-1 to TRBJ2-1; D is unresolved. Germline assignment: CDR1 SQVTM and CDR2 ANQGSEA. This CDR3 region has 14 residues. The germline V and J ends were trimmed by 7 bases and 6 bases, with 19 bases remaining between them. This chain's CDR3 is CSAPRISVGNEQFF. CDR3 nucleotides: TGCAGCGCCCCGCGTATATCGGTTGGCAATGAGCAGTTCTTC.

The chain has TRBV10-2 and TRBJ2-2, with 12 bases aligning to TRBD2. Germline CDR1 WSHSY, CDR2 SAAADI. V lost 10 bases, J lost 5 bases, and 8 bases stayed unmatched. The CDR3 has 15 amino acids. The CDR3 bases are TGCGCCACACGACTAGCGGGAGTTCGGACCGGGGAGCTGTTTTTT. As protein: CATRLAGVRTGELFF.

V and J are TRBV29-1 and TRBJ2-7; D possibly corresponds to TRBD2 (6 bases). This CDR3 has 11 residues. Trimming shortened V by 5 bases and J by 7 bases, and 12 bases separated the two germline ends. In germline, CDR1 is SQVTM, CDR2 ANQGSEA. CDR3 sequence reads: CSVRGAKEQYF. The CDR3 coding sequence is TGCAGCGTTCGCGGGGCAAAAGAGCAGTACTTC.

The J gene is TRBJ1-2, the V gene TRBV18; TRBD1 agrees at 7 bases. The CDR3 totals 13 residues. V lost 2 bases, J lost 4 bases, and 1 base stayed unmatched. Germline V lookup: CDR1 KGHSH, CDR2 LQKENI. The CDR3 loop is CASSPSGGYGYTF. CDR3 in DNA: TGTGCCAGCTCACCATCAGGGGGCTATGGCTACACCTTC.

V and J are TRBV7-9 and TRBJ2-1; TRBD2 aligns across 7 bases. J lost 4 bases, V lost 3 bases, and 3 bases had no gene match. The length of the CDR3 is 14 residues. CDR1 is SEHNR, CDR2 FQNEAQ, per germline (reference sequence). The CDR3 coding sequence is TGTGCCAGCAGCTTTGCTAGCGGTTACAATGAGCAGTTCTTC. The encoded protein is CASSFASGYNEQFF.

The chain recombines TRBV6-1 with TRBJ1-1; 8 bases line up with TRBD1. From germline, CDR1 is MNHNS and CDR2 SASEGT. V shed 6 bases and J 2 bases; nucleotides not matched to a gene: 5. This CDR3 region has 14 residues. This CDR3 reads CASRTGTGNTEAFF. The CDR3 bases are TGTGCCAGCAGAACAGGGACAGGTAACACTGAAGCTTTCTTT.

In its sample, this clone was seen a few times. The chain carries TRBV14 and TRBJ1-1; tentatively, D is TRBD1 (5 bases). This CDR3 comprises 15 residues. Per the germline V gene, CDR1 is SGHDN and CDR2 is FVKESK. V gave up 1 base and J gave up 3 bases, with 12 bases separating them. CDR3 sequence reads: CASSQVQGVYTEAFF. CDR3 bases: TGTGCCAGCAGCCAAGTACAAGGGGTGTACACTGAAGCTTTCTTT.

J is TRBJ2-2 and V is TRBV6-1; 7 bases align to TRBD2. Germline V gives CDR1 MNHNS, CDR2 SASEGT. Unmatched junction bases numbered 5, after V lost 7 bases and J lost 6 bases. This CDR3 has 13 amino acids. CDR3 bases: TGTGCCAGCAAGTTCCGGGGGGCCGGGGAGCTGTTTTTT. Amino acids: CASKFRGAGELFF.

The genes are TRBV5-6 and TRBJ2-4, with TRBD2 matching over 13 bases. There are 19 residues in the CDR3. The germline V gene has CDR1 SGHDT and CDR2 YYEEEE. The V gene end was trimmed by 2 bases and the J gene end by 1 base; junction bases not matched to a gene: 9. Here the CDR3 DNA reads TGTGCCAGCAGCTTTAGGACTAGCGGGAGAGGGGTCGCCAAAAACATTCAGTACTTC. Translation: CASSFRTSGRGVAKNIQYF.

This chain joins TRBV11-2 and TRBJ1-2, with no clear D. CDR3 length: 15 amino acids. Trimming cost V 5 bases and J 6 bases, with 19 bases left between them. Per germline, CDR1 SGHAT and CDR2 FQNNGV. The CDR3 region has the DNA TGTGCCAGCAGCCCGGAGGTGGGTAGGGAGAATGGCTACACCTTC. This sequence encodes CASSPEVGRENGYTF.

V gene TRBV20-1 combines with J gene TRBJ1-3; D remains ambiguous. The CDR3 runs to 11 residues. The germline gives CDR1 DFQATT, CDR2 SNEGSKA (reference sequence). Trimming stripped 4 bases from V and 5 bases from J, with 6 bases between. CDR3 in amino acids: CSATLRNTIYF. The CDR3 DNA follows: TGCAGTGCTACCCTAAGAAACACCATATATTTT.

The genes are TRBV28 and TRBJ2-1, with 14 bases lining up with TRBD2. There are 17 residues in the CDR3. The V and J ends lost 2 bases and 9 bases, in that order; junction bases with no gene match: 9. Per the germline V gene, CDR1 is MDHEN and CDR2 is SYDVKM. CDR3 loop: CASSLPGTSGSRAEQFF. For the CDR3, the DNA is TGTGCCAGCAGTTTACCGGGGACTAGCGGGAGTCGGGCTGAGCAGTTCTTC. The full variable domain, in which reference TRBV28 and TRBJ2-1 provide the parts outside the CDR3, is DVKVTQSSRYLVKRTGEKVFLECVQDMDHENMFWYRQDPGLGLRLIYFSYDVKMKEKGDIPEGYSVSREKKERFSLILESASTNQTSMYLCASSLPGTSGSRAEQFFGPGTRLTVL.

Here the CDR3 reads CASSLERGLDYGYTF. The DNA of the CDR3 is TGTGCCAGCAGCTTAGAACGCGGACTCGACTATGGCTACACCTTC. The chain has TRBV7-9 and TRBJ1-2; no clear D gene. This CDR3 region has 15 residues. Trimming left V 1 base short and J 3 bases short, with 12 bases between. Germline lookup yields CDR1 SEHNR and CDR2 FQNEAQ (reference sequence).

This chain links TRBV30 with TRBJ2-1; 10 nucleotides agree with TRBD2. There are 14 residues in the CDR3. Germline V gene lookup returns CDR1 GTSNPN and CDR2 SVGIG (reference sequence). J lost 7 bases, V lost 3 bases, and 6 bases had no gene match. The CDR3 DNA is TGTGCCTGGAGAAGCGGGAGGGCCGGAAATGAGCAGTTCTTC. Protein sequence: CAWRSGRAGNEQFF.

This clone was observed once. The chain carries TRBV7-3 and TRBJ2-2; 7 nucleotides agree with TRBD2. CDR1 is SGHTA and CDR2 is FQGTGA in the germline V gene. The V and J ends lost 6 bases and 5 bases, in that order; junction bases with no gene match: 9. CDR3 length equals 15 residues. The CDR3 nucleotides are TGTGCCAGCAGGGGGCGAGCGGGACGGACCGGGGAGCTGTTTTTT. Translation: CASRGRAGRTGELFF. The full variable domain, rest sourced from reference TRBV7-3 and TRBJ2-2, is GAGVSQTPSNKVTEKGKYVELRCDPISGHTALYWYRQSLGQGPEFLIYFQGTGAADDSGLPNDRFFAVRPEGSVSTLKIQRTERGDSAVYLCASRGRAGRTGELFFGEGSRLTVL.

The chain employs TRBV5-4 and TRBJ2-2; unclear D gene. Germline CDR1 reads SGHNT; CDR2 reads YYREEE (reference sequence). V gave up 0 bases and J gave up 4 bases, with 7 bases separating them. The CDR3 runs 14 residues. The CDR3 here is CASSLGSFTGELFF. The CDR3 nucleotides read TGTGCCAGCAGCTTGGGTTCATTCACCGGGGAGCTGTTTTTT. Full variable domain (outside the CDR3, taken from reference TRBV5-4 and TRBJ2-2): ETGVTQSPTHLIKTRGQQVTLRCSSQSGHNTVSWYQQALGQGPQFIFQYYREEENGRGNFPPRFSGLQFPNYSSELNVNALELDDSALYLCASSLGSFTGELFFGEGSRLTVL.

V and J are TRBV29-1 and TRBJ2-7; D is unresolved. Per germline, CDR1 SQVTM and CDR2 ANQGSEA. This CDR3 has 12 residues. Between the trimmed V and J ends, which lost 1 base and 0 bases, there was a span of 4 bases. This CDR3 reads CSVEANSYEQYF. The CDR3, as DNA: TGCAGCGTTGAAGCTAACTCCTACGAGCAGTACTTC.